This TCR beta chain was sequenced for a study of shared clonotypes between healthy human individuals. Study-wide results and caveats: Tissues were not sampled, only blood, and their repertoires likely differ.

Data came from immunoSEQ multiplex PCR; TCRdb stores just in-frame clones and leaves some out. The repertoire holds about 2.3 million clones, with roughly 90% as singletons. All the donors were Caucasian adults who lived in Nashville, Tennessee. Partitioning of CD4+ cells yielded a CD45RA+ naive subset and a CD45RA-negative memory subset. In regard to this clone: Its antigen remains unidentified. Other DNA sequences in this specimen translate into the identical CDR3.

With 4 bases removed from V and 1 base from J, the gap between germline ends came to 8 bases. This CDR3 spans 13 amino acids. Germline CDR1 SGHRS, CDR2 YFSETQ. The gene calls are TRBV5-1 and TRBJ1-2; maybe TRBD1 (5 bases). The specimen was naive CD4+ T cells from PBMCs. Noted subset: CD45RA+ positively selected. The clonotype comes from a man aged 18 to 29 in good health. Some clones in this sample may be carry-over from other donors' samples. The CDR3 is CASSLQGNYGYTF. The CDR3 nucleotides are TGCGCCAGCAGCCTCCAGGGTAACTATGGCTACACCTTC.